These 16 T cell receptor beta chains were sequenced from one sample in a study of cytomegalovirus exposure and HLA in healthy donors. A multiplex PCR was run with 60 Vbeta primers and 13 Jbeta primers. The repertoire was sequenced with immunoSEQ multiplex PCR; TCRdb's copy has only in-frame clones and lacks some. The top ten hold 0.95% to 1% of the sample, which has 150,000 to 200,000 clones, around four fifths seen once. Sequenced input: PBMCs. The receptor source for this set is a girl aged 2 to 10 in good health and CMV-seropositive.

This chain connects TRBV6-5 to TRBJ2-5; TRBD2 agrees at 9 bases. CDR3 size: 15 residues. Per germline, CDR1 MNHEY and CDR2 SVGAGI. V lost 0 bases to trimming and J lost 5 bases; unmatched junction nucleotides: 4. Here the CDR3 DNA reads TGTGCCAGCAGTTACTCGAGGCTAGCGGGGGAGACCCAGTACTTC. It codes for CASSYSRLAGETQYF.

This clone showed up just once. The rearrangement links TRBV2 to TRBJ1-1; D is perhaps TRBD1 (5 bases). The CDR3 is made up of 17 amino acids. V dropped 3 bases and J dropped 2 bases, with 19 bases sitting between them. From germline, CDR1 is SNHLY and CDR2 FYNNEI. CDR3 nucleotides: TGTGCCAGCAGTGATGGGTACGGGGGGGAGGCTAACACTGAAGCTTTCTTT. The encoded protein is CASSDGYGGEANTEAFF. The whole variable domain, remainder taken from reference TRBV2 and TRBJ1-1, is EPEVTQTPSHQVTQMGQEVILRCVPISNHLYFYWYRQILGQKVEFLVSFYNNEISEKSEIFDDQFSVERPDGSNFTLKIRSTKLEDSAMYFCASSDGYGGEANTEAFFGQGTRLTVV.

This chain connects TRBV7-8 to TRBJ2-3, with 8 bases lining up with TRBD2. The CDR3 sequence is 15 residues long. Germline V gene lookup returns CDR1 SGHVS and CDR2 FQNEAQ. The trim removed 5 bases at V and 4 bases at J, leaving 8 bases unmatched. Here the CDR3 reads CASSRSGRGPDTQYF. For the CDR3, the DNA is TGTGCCAGCAGCCGGAGCGGGAGAGGACCAGATACGCAGTATTTT.

The chain uses TRBV28 and TRBJ1-5; D uncertain. V gave up 5 bases and J gave up 7 bases, with 21 bases separating them. This CDR3 has 16 residues. Germline CDR1 reads MDHEN; CDR2 reads SYDVKM. The CDR3: CASSDGGPFLGQPQHF. CDR3 nucleotides: TGTGCCAGCAGTGATGGAGGGCCATTCCTGGGGCAGCCCCAGCATTTT.

V is TRBV5-4 and J is TRBJ2-6; D ambiguous. V gave up 1 base and J gave up 6 bases, with 5 bases separating them. Germline V gene lookup returns CDR1 SGHNT and CDR2 YYREEE (reference sequence). The CDR3 loop spans 13 amino acids. The CDR3 reads CASSLSVANVLTF. DNA for the CDR3: TGTGCCAGCAGCTTGTCAGTGGCCAACGTCCTGACTTTC.

This chain's CDR3 is CASSLETGYEQFF. As DNA, the CDR3 is TGTGCCAGCAGCCTCGAGACAGGGTATGAGCAGTTCTTC. The V gene is TRBV13, the J gene TRBJ2-1, with 7 nucleotides matching TRBD1. CDR1 is PRHDT and CDR2 is FYEKMQ in the germline V gene (reference sequence). This CDR3 is built from 13 residues. J lost 8 bases, V lost 5 bases, and 6 bases had no gene match.

Only a few counts were recorded for this clone. This chain joins TRBV6-5 and TRBJ2-7, with 13 nucleotides matching TRBD2. Germline CDR1 reads MNHEY; CDR2 reads SVGAGI. CDR3 length: 15 residues. Unmatched junction bases numbered 4, after V lost 4 bases and J lost 4 bases. The DNA of the CDR3 is TGTGCCAGCAGTTCACTAGCGGGAGGGCCTTACGAGCAGTACTTC. Residues: CASSSLAGGPYEQYF.

This rearrangement joins TRBV10-3 to TRBJ2-3, with TRBD2 as a possible D gene (6 bases). The V end was cut by 5 bases, the J end by 2 bases, with 8 bases between. The CDR3 sequence is 13 residues long. CDR1 is ENHRY and CDR2 is SYGVKD in the germline V gene. Written as DNA, the CDR3 is TGTGCCATCAGTCCGGGGGACACAGATACGCAGTATTTT. Translating it yields CAISPGDTDTQYF.

The rearrangement joins TRBV5-1 to TRBJ2-5, with 14 bases lining up with TRBD2. Germline values: CDR1 SGHRS, CDR2 YFSETQ. The CDR3 totals 19 residues. Unmatched junction bases numbered 17, after V lost 7 bases and J lost 3 bases. DNA for the CDR3: TGCGCCAGCCGGCCTTGGCAGCCGGGACTAGCGGGAGCTGAAGAGACCCAGTACTTC. Translated: CASRPWQPGLAGAEETQYF. The entire variable domain, with the rest obtained from reference TRBV5-1 and TRBJ2-5, is as follows: KAGVTQTPRYLIKTRGQQVTLSCSPISGHRSVSWYQQTPGQGLQFLFEYFSETQRNKGNFPGRFSGRQFSNSRSEMNVSTLELGDSALYLCASRPWQPGLAGAEETQYFGPGTRLLVL.

The chain has TRBV7-2 and TRBJ2-3; 7 bases match TRBD1. Germline-derived CDR1 and CDR2 are SGHTA and FQGNSA. The CDR3 covers 15 residues. With 5 bases clipped from V and 4 bases from J, the junction kept 9 bases outside the gene matches. The CDR3 region is CASSRGTVSSDTQYF. The CDR3 nucleotides read TGTGCCAGCAGCAGGGGGACAGTCAGCTCAGATACGCAGTATTTT.

This sequence joins TRBV27 and TRBJ2-3; 14 bases fit TRBD2. Germline V gene data show CDR1 as MNHEY and CDR2 as SMNVEV (reference sequence). After removal of 6 bases from V and 4 bases from J, the junction contained 9 bases not matched to a gene. CDR3 length: 17 residues. The CDR3 DNA sequence: TGTGCCAGCAGACCGTCGGGACTAGCGGGAGTCTCAGATACGCAGTATTTT. Protein: CASRPSGLAGVSDTQYF.

This rearrangement joins TRBV7-9 to TRBJ2-7; a weak D match, TRBD2 (5 bases). CDR1 is SEHNR, CDR2 FQNEAQ, per germline (reference sequence). V lost 5 bases and J lost 3, with 17 bases in between. This CDR3 comprises 15 residues. This chain's CDR3 is CASSTATGKNYEQYF. The CDR3 nucleotides are TGTGCCAGCAGCACAGCGACCGGGAAGAACTACGAGCAGTACTTC.

The chain has TRBV9 and TRBJ2-7, with 7 positions matching TRBD1. CDR1 and CDR2 (germline): SGDLS, YYNGEE. The CDR3 is 16 residues long. The junction had 11 bases not matched to a gene; V was cut back by 4 bases and J by 1 base. Written as DNA, the CDR3 is TGTGCCAGCAGCTCTCATGCGGACAGGTCATCCTACGAGCAGTACTTC. It translates to CASSSHADRSSYEQYF.

The gene calls are TRBV5-4 and TRBJ2-1; 8 bases are a match to TRBD2. The CDR3 is 14 amino acids. Trimming removed 2 bases from V and 9 bases from J; junction bases left unmatched: 7. Germline values: CDR1 SGHNT, CDR2 YYREEE (reference sequence). CDR3 region: CASSFVAGGREQFF. The CDR3 DNA reads as TGTGCCAGCAGCTTTGTGGCGGGAGGTCGTGAGCAGTTCTTC.

This clone was seen only a few times. J is TRBJ2-1 and V is TRBV7-9, with 14 positions matching TRBD2. Unmatched junction bases numbered 5, after V lost 0 bases and J lost 4 bases. The length of the CDR3 is 18 residues. Germline V gene data show CDR1 as SEHNR and CDR2 as FQNEAQ (reference sequence). The CDR3 reads CASSLARGTSGRYNEQFF. CDR3 DNA: TGTGCCAGCAGCTTAGCGAGGGGGACTAGCGGGAGATACAATGAGCAGTTCTTC. Variable domain in full (rest from reference TRBV7-9 and TRBJ2-1): DTGVSQNPRHKITKRGQNVTFRCDPISEHNRLYWYRQTLGQGPEFLTYFQNEAQLEKSRLLSDRFSAERPKGSFSTLEIQRTEQGDSAMYLCASSLARGTSGRYNEQFFGPGTRLTVL.

The rearrangement links TRBV6-5 to TRBJ1-6; D unclear. The V gene's germline CDR1 is MNHEY and CDR2 SVGAGI. The CDR3 is 15 amino acids. V was trimmed by 0 bases and J by 10 bases, leaving 13 bases between them. In DNA form, the CDR3 reads TGTGCCAGCAGTTACTCTCTAGTAAACCGATCACCCCTCCACTTT. Translation: CASSYSLVNRSPLHF.